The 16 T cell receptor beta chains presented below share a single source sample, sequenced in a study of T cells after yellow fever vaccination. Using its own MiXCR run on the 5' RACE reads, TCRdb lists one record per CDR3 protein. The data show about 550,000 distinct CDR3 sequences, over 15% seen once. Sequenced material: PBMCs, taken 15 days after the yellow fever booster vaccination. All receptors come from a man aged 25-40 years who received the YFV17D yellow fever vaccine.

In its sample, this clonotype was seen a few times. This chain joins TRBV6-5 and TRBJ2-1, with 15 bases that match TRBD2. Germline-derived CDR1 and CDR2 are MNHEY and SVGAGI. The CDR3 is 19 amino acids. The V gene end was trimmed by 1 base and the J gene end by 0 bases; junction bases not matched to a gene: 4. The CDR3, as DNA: TGTGCCAGCAGTTACTGGACTAGCGGGAGGGCGAGCTCCTACAATGAGCAGTTCTTC. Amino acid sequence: CASSYWTSGRASSYNEQFF.

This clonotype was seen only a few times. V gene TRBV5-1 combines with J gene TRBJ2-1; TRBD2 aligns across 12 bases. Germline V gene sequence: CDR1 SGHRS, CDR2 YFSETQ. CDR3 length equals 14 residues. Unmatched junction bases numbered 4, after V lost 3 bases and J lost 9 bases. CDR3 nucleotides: TGCGCCAGCAGCTCGGCTAGCGGGAGGGGTGAGCAGTTCTTC. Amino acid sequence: CASSSASGRGEQFF.

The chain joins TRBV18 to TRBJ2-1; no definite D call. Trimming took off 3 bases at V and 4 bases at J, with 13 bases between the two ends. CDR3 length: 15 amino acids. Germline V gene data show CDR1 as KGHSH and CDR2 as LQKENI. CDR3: CASSPAANVYNEQFF. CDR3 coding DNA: TGTGCCAGCTCACCGGCGGCGAACGTTTACAATGAGCAGTTCTTC. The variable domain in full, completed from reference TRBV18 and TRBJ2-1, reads NAGVMQNPRHLVRRRGQEARLRCSPMKGHSHVYWYRQLPEEGLKFMVYLQKENIIDESGMPKERFSAEFPKEGPSILRIQQVVRGDSAAYFCASSPAANVYNEQFFGPGTRLTVL.

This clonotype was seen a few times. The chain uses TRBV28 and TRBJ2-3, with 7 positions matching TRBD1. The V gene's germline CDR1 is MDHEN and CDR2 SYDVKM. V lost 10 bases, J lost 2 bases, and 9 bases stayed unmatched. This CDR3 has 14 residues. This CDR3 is CATLQGSYTDTQYF. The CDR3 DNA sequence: TGTGCCACGCTACAGGGGTCCTACACAGATACGCAGTATTTT.

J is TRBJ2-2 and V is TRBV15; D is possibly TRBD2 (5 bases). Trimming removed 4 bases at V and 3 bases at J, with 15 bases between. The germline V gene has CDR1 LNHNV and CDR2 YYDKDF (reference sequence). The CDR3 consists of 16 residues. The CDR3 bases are TGTGCCACCAGCACGGACCCTAGCAGACACACCGGGGAGCTGTTTTTT. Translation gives CATSTDPSRHTGELFF.

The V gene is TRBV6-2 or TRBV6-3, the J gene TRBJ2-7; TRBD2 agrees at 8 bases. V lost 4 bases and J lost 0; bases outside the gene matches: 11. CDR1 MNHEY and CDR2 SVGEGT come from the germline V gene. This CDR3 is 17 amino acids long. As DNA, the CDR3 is TGTGCCAGCAGTTCCCACTTGACGGGAGGGCTCTCCTACGAGCAGTACTTC. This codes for CASSSHLTGGLSYEQYF.

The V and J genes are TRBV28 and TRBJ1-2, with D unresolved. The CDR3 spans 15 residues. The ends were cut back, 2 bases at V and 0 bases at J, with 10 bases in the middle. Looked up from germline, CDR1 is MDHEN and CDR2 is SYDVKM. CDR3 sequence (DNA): TGTGCCAGCAGTTTAGTCCAGCGAGCTAACTATGGCTACACCTTC. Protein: CASSLVQRANYGYTF.

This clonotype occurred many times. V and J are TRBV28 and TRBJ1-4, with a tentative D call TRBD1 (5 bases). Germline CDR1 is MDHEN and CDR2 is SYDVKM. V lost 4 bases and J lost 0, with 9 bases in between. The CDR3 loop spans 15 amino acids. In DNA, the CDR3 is TGTGCCAGCAGTTATGGGGGAACAACTAATGAAAAACTGTTTTTT. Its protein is CASSYGGTTNEKLFF. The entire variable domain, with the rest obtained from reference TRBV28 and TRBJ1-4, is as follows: DVKVTQSSRYLVKRTGEKVFLECVQDMDHENMFWYRQDPGLGLRLIYFSYDVKMKEKGDIPEGYSVSREKKERFSLILESASTNQTSMYLCASSYGGTTNEKLFFGSGTQLSVL.

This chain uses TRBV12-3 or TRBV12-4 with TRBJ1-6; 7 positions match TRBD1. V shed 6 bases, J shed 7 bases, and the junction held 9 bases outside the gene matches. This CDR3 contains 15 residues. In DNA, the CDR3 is TGTGCCAGCAGAGATCGGGACAGAGAGAATTCACCCCTCCACTTT. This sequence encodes CASRDRDRENSPLHF.

CDR3 sequence reads: CSASPSGPSYEQYF. For the CDR3, the DNA is TGCAGTGCTAGTCCTAGCGGGCCCTCCTACGAGCAGTACTTC. The chain combines TRBV20-1 with TRBJ2-7; 8 bases map to TRBD2. The CDR3 extends over 14 amino acids. Looked up from germline, CDR1 is DFQATT and CDR2 is SNEGSKA (reference sequence). V was clipped by 3 bases and J by 0 bases; unmatched bases: 4.

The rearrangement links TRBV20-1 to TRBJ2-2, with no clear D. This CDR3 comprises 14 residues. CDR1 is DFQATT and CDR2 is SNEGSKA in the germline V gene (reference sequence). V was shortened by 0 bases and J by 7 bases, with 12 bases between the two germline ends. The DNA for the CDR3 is TGCAGTGCTAGAGATCGGGCAGGAGTCGGGGAGCTGTTTTTT. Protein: CSARDRAGVGELFF.

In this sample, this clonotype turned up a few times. CDR3 loop: CASLQKSGELFF. For the CDR3, the DNA is TGTGCCAGCCTTCAAAAAAGCGGGGAGCTGTTTTTT. V and J are TRBV3-1 and TRBJ2-2; no clear D. The CDR3 runs 12 residues. V was cut by 8 bases and J by 7 bases, with 11 bases left in between. Germline values: CDR1 LGHDT, CDR2 YNNKEL (reference sequence).

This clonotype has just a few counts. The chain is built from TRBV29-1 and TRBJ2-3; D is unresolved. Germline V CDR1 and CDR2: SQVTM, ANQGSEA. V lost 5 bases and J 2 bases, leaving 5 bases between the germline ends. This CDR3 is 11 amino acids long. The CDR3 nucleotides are TGCAGCGTTACGACCACAGATACGCAGTATTTT. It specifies CSVTTTDTQYF.

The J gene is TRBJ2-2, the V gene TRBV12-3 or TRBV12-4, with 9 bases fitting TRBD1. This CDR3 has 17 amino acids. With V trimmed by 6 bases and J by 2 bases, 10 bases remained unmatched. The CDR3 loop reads CASRGQGGAGNTGELFF. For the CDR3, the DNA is TGTGCCAGCAGGGGACAGGGTGGGGCTGGAAACACCGGGGAGCTGTTTTTT.

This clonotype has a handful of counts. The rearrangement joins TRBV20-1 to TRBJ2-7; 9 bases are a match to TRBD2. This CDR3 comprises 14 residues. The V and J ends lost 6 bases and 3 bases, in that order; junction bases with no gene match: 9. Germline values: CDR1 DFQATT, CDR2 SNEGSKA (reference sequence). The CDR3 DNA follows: TGCAGTGCAACTCGGACTAGCGTAGTCTACGAGCAGTACTTC. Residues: CSATRTSVVYEQYF.

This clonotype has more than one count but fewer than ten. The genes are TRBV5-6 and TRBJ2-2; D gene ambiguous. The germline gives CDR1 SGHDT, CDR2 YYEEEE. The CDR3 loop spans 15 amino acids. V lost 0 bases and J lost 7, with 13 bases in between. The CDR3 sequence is CASSLAGVGNGELFF. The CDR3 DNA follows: TGTGCCAGCAGCTTGGCTGGAGTAGGGAACGGGGAGCTGTTTTTT.